This T cell receptor beta chain came from a study of cytomegalovirus exposure and HLA in healthy donors. In the PCR, 60 Vbeta and 13 Jbeta primers were used. The protocol was immunoSEQ multiplex PCR, while the TCRdb copy is restricted to in-frame clones and leaves out a portion. The sample holds approximately 240,000 clones, 75% to 85% seen once. Turning to this clone: Its antigen is unknown.

General study points: In vitro work confirmed that a few CMV-associated chains recognize CMV antigens.

There are 14 residues in the CDR3. V lost 4 bases, J lost 6 bases, and 4 bases stayed unmatched. Germline loops: CDR1 SGHNT, CDR2 YYREEE (reference sequence). What was sequenced was PBMCs. The TCR was taken from a woman aged 55-75 years in good health and CMV-seropositive. The chain links TRBV5-4 to TRBJ1-6, with TRBD1 matching over 7 bases. CDR3 nucleotide sequence: TGTGCCAGCAGCGTCCGGGACAGTAATTCACCCCTCCACTTT. This encodes CASSVRDSNSPLHF.